This entry lists 22 T cell receptor beta chains sequenced from one sample in a study of response to subunit inactivated influenza vaccine. TCRdb re-called the RT-PCR reads with MiXCR, one entry per CDR3 protein. The sample records about 500,000 distinct CDR3 sequences, about 17% being singletons. This specimen was CD4+ T cells sorted from PBMCs, taken less than 25 months after vaccination. The receptor source for this set is a man between 50 and 75 years old who received an inactivated influenza vaccine.

In its sample, this clonotype was seen a few times. CDR3 in DNA: TGTGCCACCAGTGATTTGGGAACATCCGCAGATACGCAGTATTTT. Translation gives CATSDLGTSADTQYF. The chain is built from TRBV24-1 and TRBJ2-3; unclear D gene. This CDR3 is built from 15 residues. Germline CDR1 reads KGHDR; CDR2 reads SFDVKD. Trimming cost V 0 bases and J 4 bases, with 10 bases left between them.

This chain connects TRBV29-1 to TRBJ2-1; 8 bases map to TRBD1. Germline values: CDR1 SQVTM, CDR2 ANQGSEA. The CDR3 is made up of 14 amino acids. V lost 3 bases to trimming and J lost 7 bases; unmatched junction nucleotides: 8. The CDR3 region is CSVDRLGDRNEQFF. CDR3 coding DNA: TGCAGCGTTGATCGGCTAGGGGACAGGAATGAGCAGTTCTTC.

This clonotype was observed a handful of times. This CDR3 reads CASSRDSPPTNEKLFF. CDR3 DNA: TGTGCCAGCAGCCGAGACAGCCCCCCAACTAATGAAAAACTGTTTTTT. This chain links TRBV4-2 with TRBJ1-4; TRBD1 is a possible D gene (5 bases). The length of the CDR3 is 16 residues. The V end lost 4 bases, the J end lost 0 bases, and 12 bases lay between the germline ends. CDR1 and CDR2 (germline): LGHNA, YNFKEQ.

The chain links TRBV28 to TRBJ1-2; 9 bases line up with TRBD1. Trimming at V came to 6 bases and at J to 2 bases, leaving 7 bases not matched to a gene. CDR1 is MDHEN and CDR2 is SYDVKM in the germline V gene. The CDR3 runs to 15 residues. In DNA form, the CDR3 reads TGTGCCAGCAGGGAACAGGGGGCGATCAACTATGGCTACACCTTC. Amino acid sequence: CASREQGAINYGYTF.

The chain is built from TRBV20-1 and TRBJ1-5; D not certain. The germline V and J ends were trimmed by 3 bases and 4 bases, with 16 bases remaining between them. Germline V gene data show CDR1 as DFQATT and CDR2 as SNEGSKA (reference sequence). The CDR3 sequence is 15 residues long. The CDR3 DNA reads as TGCAGTGCTAGTAAGGGTTTGTTGGGGAATCAGCCCCAGCATTTT. Amino acids: CSASKGLLGNQPQHF.

The table lists this clonotype with many counts. The chain is built from TRBV27 and TRBJ2-1; 9 bases map to TRBD2. Germline CDR1 MNHEY, CDR2 SMNVEV (reference sequence). The V segment lost 7 bases and the J segment 4 bases; nucleotides outside the gene matches: 2. The CDR3 length is 13 residues. DNA for the CDR3: TGTGCCAGCACCCTAGCGGGGTACAATGAGCAGTTCTTC. Amino acids: CASTLAGYNEQFF.

The chain carries TRBV5-6 and TRBJ2-3; D remains ambiguous. CDR1 SGHDT and CDR2 YYEEEE come from the germline V gene. The CDR3 runs 12 residues. Trimming cost V 3 bases and J 5 bases, with 7 bases left between them. In DNA, the CDR3 is TGTGCCAGCAGCTGGTCGAGAGATACGCAGTATTTT. Translating it yields CASSWSRDTQYF.

The chain combines TRBV7-2 with TRBJ1-4, with D hard to call. Germline CDR1 SGHTA, CDR2 FQGNSA. This CDR3 spans 14 amino acids. The V and J ends lost 3 bases and 5 bases respectively, with 10 bases between them. CDR3 protein: CASSFRSRNEKLFF. As DNA, the CDR3 is TGTGCCAGCAGCTTTAGGAGCAGAAATGAAAAACTGTTTTTT.

The chain links TRBV20-1 to TRBJ1-5, with 8 bases fitting TRBD1. CDR3 size: 15 residues. CDR1 and CDR2 from the germline V gene are DFQATT and SNEGSKA (reference sequence). V trimming: 1 base; J trimming: 4 bases; junction bases outside the gene matches: 6. The CDR3 nucleotides are TGCAGTGCTAGAGGGGACAGGCCCCCTAATCAGCCCCAGCATTTT. Amino acids: CSARGDRPPNQPQHF.

This clonotype was counted between two and nine times. V is TRBV11-2 and J is TRBJ2-3; TRBD2 aligns across 8 bases. Germline trimming cut 3 bases from V and 1 base from J; bases unmatched to any gene: 6. The length of the CDR3 is 16 residues. CDR1 and CDR2 (germline): SGHAT, FQNNGV. The CDR3 DNA reads TGTGCCAGCAGCTTCTCCACGGGACTAGGCACAGATACGCAGTATTTT. It codes for CASSFSTGLGTDTQYF.

This clonotype has ten or more counts. The gene calls are TRBV28 and TRBJ2-4; D perhaps matches TRBD2 (6 bases). V dropped 2 bases and J dropped 10 bases, with 9 bases sitting between them. Germline lookup yields CDR1 MDHEN and CDR2 SYDVKM. The CDR3 is made up of 12 amino acids. The CDR3 bases are TGTGCCAGCAGTTTACCCGGGACTATTCAGTACTTC. The encoded protein is CASSLPGTIQYF.

This clonotype came up a few times. V and J are TRBV7-2 and TRBJ2-3; D unresolved. CDR3 size: 15 residues. V was cut by 7 bases and J by 0 bases, with 14 bases left in between. CDR1 is SGHTA, CDR2 FQGNSA, per germline. The CDR3 spells CASIPRQTSTDTQYF. The CDR3 DNA is TGTGCCAGCATACCCCGGCAGACTAGCACAGATACGCAGTATTTT. The full variable domain, in which reference TRBV7-2 and TRBJ2-3 provide the parts outside the CDR3, is GAGVSQSPSNKVTEKGKDVELRCDPISGHTALYWYRQSLGQGLEFLIYFQGNSAPDKSGLPSDRFSAERTGGSVSTLTIQRTQQEDSAVYLCASIPRQTSTDTQYFGPGTRLTVL.

This clonotype was seen a handful of times. The chain is built from TRBV3-1 and TRBJ2-7; 8 positions agree with TRBD2. V lost 0 bases, J lost 5 bases, and 9 bases stayed unmatched. This CDR3 has 16 residues. Germline assignment: CDR1 LGHDT and CDR2 YNNKEL (reference sequence). This CDR3 reads CASSQDRVAGHNEQYF. CDR3 sequence (DNA): TGTGCCAGCAGCCAAGATAGGGTAGCGGGACACAACGAGCAGTACTTC.

This clonotype came up a few times. The chain combines TRBV20-1 with TRBJ2-4, with 9 bases matching TRBD2. The trim removed 1 base at V and 6 bases at J, leaving 10 bases unmatched. CDR1 and CDR2 from the germline V gene are DFQATT and SNEGSKA (reference sequence). The CDR3 is 16 amino acids. CDR3 sequence reads: CSARGLAGPHRNIQYF. The DNA of the CDR3 is TGCAGTGCTAGAGGGCTAGCGGGACCACACAGAAACATTCAGTACTTC.

In this sample, this clonotype turned up a few times. The rearrangement uses TRBV6-2 or TRBV6-3 and TRBJ2-7, with 7 bases fitting TRBD1. The CDR3 is 13 amino acids. J gave up 1 base and V 9 bases, and 6 bases lay outside the gene matches. The germline gives CDR1 MNHEY, CDR2 SVGEGT. In DNA form, the CDR3 reads TGTGCCAGTGGAGCGGACAGGTCCTACGAGCAGTACTTC. Translating gives CASGADRSYEQYF.

Only a few counts were recorded for this clonotype. CDR3 residues: CASSSSRGLSNYGYTF. Here the CDR3 DNA reads TGCGCCAGCAGCTCCTCCAGGGGGCTTTCAAATTATGGCTACACCTTC. The V and J genes are TRBV5-1 and TRBJ1-2; 8 nucleotides agree with TRBD1. The CDR3 loop spans 16 amino acids. V gave up 3 bases and J gave up 5 bases; unmatched junction bases: 12. Germline assignment: CDR1 SGHRS and CDR2 YFSETQ.

The rearrangement links TRBV20-1 to TRBJ2-3; 10 bases match TRBD2. The CDR3 runs to 15 residues. Germline trimming cut 5 bases from V and 7 bases from J; bases unmatched to any gene: 12. Germline loops: CDR1 DFQATT, CDR2 SNEGSKA (reference sequence). This chain's CDR3 is CSAPRAGGFVNTQYF. The DNA for the CDR3 is TGCAGTGCTCCTAGAGCGGGAGGGTTCGTAAATACGCAGTATTTT.

In its sample, this clonotype was seen once. The chain employs TRBV4-1 and TRBJ1-4; D call uncertain. V was clipped by 6 bases and J by 10 bases, with 9 bases between them. Germline-derived CDR1 and CDR2 are MGHRA and YSYEKL. The length of the CDR3 is 11 residues. The CDR3 nucleotides read TGCGCCAGCAGGAGGGATGGAAAACTGTTTTTT. Protein: CASRRDGKLFF.

V is TRBV20-1 and J is TRBJ2-7; D unclear. Per germline, CDR1 DFQATT and CDR2 SNEGSKA (reference sequence). The CDR3 loop spans 12 amino acids. V shed 4 bases and J shed 0 bases, with 7 bases lying between them. For the CDR3, the DNA is TGCAGTGCTATAAAAAGCTCCTACGAGCAGTACTTC. The encoded protein is CSAIKSSYEQYF.

This clonotype occurred many times. The rearrangement links TRBV4-3 to TRBJ1-2; possibly TRBD1 for D (6 bases). Trimming left V 0 bases short and J 0 bases short, with 14 bases between. Germline-derived CDR1 and CDR2 are LGHNA and YSLEER. The length of the CDR3 is 17 residues. CDR3 in DNA: TGCGCCAGCAGCCAAGACCTAAGCCAGGGGTCTAACTATGGCTACACCTTC. Residues: CASSQDLSQGSNYGYTF.

Ten or more counts support this clonotype. The chain employs TRBV7-6 and TRBJ1-3, with D unresolved. CDR3 size: 15 residues. CDR1 SGHVS and CDR2 FNYEAQ come from the germline V gene. Trimming cost V 3 bases and J 0 bases, with 9 bases left between them. CDR3 coding DNA: TGTGCCAGCAGCTTCTCCGGTGACTCTGGAAACACCATATATTTT. This gives the protein CASSFSGDSGNTIYF.

This chain links TRBV12-3 or TRBV12-4 with TRBJ2-6; D may be TRBD2 (6 bases). CDR3 length equals 17 residues. V was cut by 3 bases and J by 2 bases, with 14 bases left in between. CDR3 in DNA: TGTGCCAGCAGTTTCGGACTGCGGAGGGCTGGGGCCAACGTCCTGACTTTC. It codes for CASSFGLRRAGANVLTF.